These 18 T cell receptor beta chains were sequenced from one sample in a study of OX40 agonist ivuxolimab in advanced cancers. Data came from immunoSEQ multiplex PCR; TCRdb stores just in-frame clones and leaves some out. The sample shows around 72,000 clones, about 88% of them seen only once. Specimen: CD4+ or CD8+ T cells sorted from blood, collected in a trial of the OX40 agonist ivuxolimab. Receptor source: an adult with an advanced solid tumor such as melanoma, head and neck, liver or kidney cancer.

The chain uses TRBV2 and TRBJ1-4; D is undetermined. Trimming left V 7 bases short and J 4 bases short, with 10 bases between. The V gene's germline CDR1 is SNHLY and CDR2 FYNNEI. The CDR3 has 13 residues. This chain's CDR3 is CASNGRVNEKLFF. The CDR3 DNA is TGTGCCAGCAATGGGCGGGTTAATGAAAAACTGTTTTTT.

This rearrangement joins TRBV10-2 to TRBJ1-2, with a tentative D call TRBD1 (5 bases). Germline V gives CDR1 WSHSY, CDR2 SAAADI. The length of the CDR3 is 12 residues. The V and J ends lost 7 bases and 3 bases respectively, with 9 bases between them. The CDR3 loop is CASTGGDYGYTF. The DNA for the CDR3 is TGCGCCAGCACGGGGGGAGACTATGGCTACACCTTC.

The CDR3 nucleotides are TGTGCCAGTAGTAAAGGCAGTGTTTTCACAGATACGCAGTATTTT. It is translated as CASSKGSVFTDTQYF. The chain has TRBV19 and TRBJ2-3; D is undetermined. With 4 bases removed from V and 2 bases from J, the gap between germline ends came to 13 bases. This CDR3 is built from 15 residues. In germline, CDR1 is LNHDA, CDR2 SQIVND (reference sequence).

V is TRBV11-3 and J is TRBJ2-1; the D gene is possibly TRBD2 (7 bases). CDR3 size: 14 residues. Looked up from germline, CDR1 is SGHNT and CDR2 is YENEEA. With 5 bases removed from V and 4 bases from J, the gap between germline ends came to 12 bases. This CDR3 reads CASSPGGQYNEQFF. For the CDR3, the DNA is TGTGCCAGCAGCCCCGGGGGGCAGTACAATGAGCAGTTCTTC.

The chain is built from TRBV7-9 and TRBJ2-4; perhaps TRBD2 as D (5 bases). CDR1 and CDR2 from the germline V gene are SEHNR and FQNEAQ (reference sequence). Deletions cut 1 base from V and 1 base from J, with 11 bases between. CDR3 length: 16 residues. This CDR3 is CASSLGGVGAKNIQYF. The CDR3 DNA sequence: TGTGCCAGCAGCTTAGGGGGAGTAGGGGCCAAAAACATTCAGTACTTC. The variable domain in full, with the rest retrieved from reference TRBV7-9 and TRBJ2-4, is DTGVSQNPRHKITKRGQNVTFRCDPISEHNRLYWYRQTLGQGPEFLTYFQNEAQLEKSRLLSDRFSAERPKGSFSTLEIQRTEQGDSAMYLCASSLGGVGAKNIQYFGAGTRLSVL.

The chain combines TRBV19 with TRBJ2-2; D gene uncertain. Germline assignment: CDR1 LNHDA and CDR2 SQIVND (reference sequence). Between the trimmed V and J ends, which lost 6 bases and 1 base, there was a span of 9 bases. The CDR3 has 14 amino acids. CDR3 DNA sequence: TGTGCCAGTAGCTACCAGCGGAACACCGGGGAGCTGTTTTTT. Translating gives CASSYQRNTGELFF. Full variable domain (rest looked up from reference TRBV19 and TRBJ2-2): DGGITQSPKYLFRKEGQNVTLSCEQNLNHDAMYWYRQDPGQGLRLIYYSQIVNDFQKGDIAEGYSVSREKKESFPLTVTSAQKNPTAFYLCASSYQRNTGELFFGEGSRLTVL.

This clone was found many times. V and J are TRBV27 and TRBJ2-1, with 12 bases lining up with TRBD2. The CDR3 has 14 amino acids. Germline assignment: CDR1 MNHEY and CDR2 SMNVEV (reference sequence). J gave up 9 bases and V 5 bases, and 5 bases lay outside the gene matches. CDR3 DNA: TGTGCCAGCAGTCTCCTAGCGGGAGGGGGTGAGCAGTTCTTC. Amino acid sequence: CASSLLAGGGEQFF.

The V call is TRBV5-6, the J call TRBJ2-7; no definite D call. Germline V CDR1 and CDR2: SGHDT, YYEEEE. V gave up 4 bases and J gave up 0 bases, with 8 bases separating them. This CDR3 has 13 residues. CDR3 residues: CASSPRSSYEQYF. The CDR3 DNA follows: TGTGCCAGCAGCCCGAGGTCCTCCTACGAGCAGTACTTC.

The chain joins TRBV28 to TRBJ2-5, with D possibly matching TRBD1 (6 bases). The CDR3 covers 15 residues. V lost 5 bases to trimming and J lost 2 bases, with 15 bases between them. Germline assignment: CDR1 MDHEN and CDR2 SYDVKM. CDR3 amino acids: CASSTLQGGQETQYF. The CDR3 DNA sequence: TGTGCCAGCAGTACCCTACAGGGCGGGCAAGAGACCCAGTACTTC.

Worth noting for this clone: This specimen includes other DNA sequences encoding the same CDR3. The rearrangement links TRBV28 to TRBJ2-3; D ambiguous. CDR1 and CDR2 from the germline V gene are MDHEN and SYDVKM. This CDR3 has 12 amino acids. Between the trimmed V and J ends, which lost 8 bases and 2 bases, there was a span of 8 bases. CDR3 protein: CASSGFTDTQYF. For the CDR3, the DNA is TGTGCCAGCTCCGGTTTCACAGATACGCAGTATTTT.

The chain carries TRBV9 and TRBJ2-7; 8 bases agree with TRBD1. Germline lookup yields CDR1 SGDLS and CDR2 YYNGEE. The CDR3 has 16 residues. V lost 4 bases to trimming and J lost 0 bases; unmatched junction nucleotides: 9. The CDR3 here is CASSPRQGRSSYEQYF. Written as DNA, the CDR3 is TGTGCCAGCAGCCCCCGACAGGGGCGATCCTCCTACGAGCAGTACTTC.

CDR3 protein: CASSVWDLTNTGELFF. In nucleotides, the CDR3 is TGTGCCAGCAGTGTTTGGGACCTAACGAACACCGGGGAGCTGTTTTTT. The rearrangement links TRBV2 to TRBJ2-2; D may match TRBD1 or TRBD2 (5 bases each). Germline V gives CDR1 SNHLY, CDR2 FYNNEI. V gave up 4 bases and J gave up 0 bases, with 12 bases separating them. The CDR3 sequence is 16 residues long.

J is TRBJ1-4 and V is TRBV4-1, with TRBD1 as a possible D gene (6 bases). The CDR3 contains 16 residues. The germline gives CDR1 MGHRA, CDR2 YSYEKL. V lost 1 base and J 4 bases, leaving 13 bases between the germline ends. CDR3 DNA: TGCGCCAGCAGCCAAGGGTGGGGGCAGGGTAATGAAAAACTGTTTTTT. The encoded protein is CASSQGWGQGNEKLFF.

This chain uses TRBV7-2 with TRBJ2-1; no definite D call. Trimming left V 1 base short and J 9 bases short, with 10 bases between. This CDR3 contains 13 residues. Germline V gene data show CDR1 as SGHTA and CDR2 as FQGNSA. The chain's CDR3 is CASSLVRAGEQFF. CDR3 DNA: TGTGCCAGCAGCTTAGTGAGAGCTGGTGAGCAGTTCTTC.

V usage is TRBV6-4 and J usage is TRBJ2-1, with D perhaps given as TRBD1 or TRBD2 (6 bases each). Germline V lookup: CDR1 MRHNA, CDR2 SNTAGT. The CDR3 covers 15 residues. V was clipped by 5 bases and J by 0 bases, with 11 bases between them. The CDR3 DNA reads as TGTGCCAGCAGTCTGGAGGGGGGCTCCTACAATGAGCAGTTCTTC. Protein sequence: CASSLEGGSYNEQFF.

This sequence joins TRBV28 and TRBJ1-2; D might be TRBD1 (5 bases). This CDR3 spans 14 amino acids. Germline loops: CDR1 MDHEN, CDR2 SYDVKM. Deletions cut 4 bases from V and 4 bases from J, with 13 bases between. This chain's CDR3 is CASSSQGGGYGYTF. As DNA, the CDR3 is TGTGCCAGCAGTTCTCAGGGTGGTGGCTATGGCTACACCTTC.

The chain couples TRBV5-1 to TRBJ2-2; 8 nucleotides agree with TRBD1. This CDR3 contains 14 residues. J gave up 6 bases and V 5 bases, and 6 bases lay outside the gene matches. Per the germline V gene, CDR1 is SGHRS and CDR2 is YFSETQ. The CDR3 here is CASSPGTGPGELFF. In nucleotides, the CDR3 is TGCGCCAGCAGTCCCGGGACAGGCCCCGGGGAGCTGTTTTTT.

The chain combines TRBV6-5 with TRBJ1-2; no clear D gene. Trimming removed 5 bases at V and 3 bases at J, with 13 bases between. The V gene's germline CDR1 is MNHEY and CDR2 SVGAGI. The CDR3 consists of 14 residues. CDR3 sequence: CASSRMKADYGYTF. The CDR3, as DNA: TGTGCCAGCAGTCGCATGAAGGCGGACTATGGCTACACCTTC.